There are a few counts of the clone carrying this TCR beta chain. This entry belongs to a study of blood T cell repertoires in COVID-19. Study-level information: Samples taken during acute and convalescent COVID-19 were collected in the United States, Italy and Spain. From T cells, B-cell-depleted T cells, or PBMCs came the material, which was cDNA or gDNA.

Libraries were prepared by immunoSEQ multiplex PCR; TCRdb keeps only in-frame clonotypes and omits some of them. The table lists under 130,000 clones, more than 80% of them singletons. The CDR3 has 15 residues. Germline V gives CDR1 SQVTM, CDR2 ANQGSEA. The V gene lost 4 bases and the J gene lost 5 bases, with 17 bases spanning the gap. This sequence originates from a woman in her sixties or seventies with acute or convalescent COVID-19. Sequencing input: peripheral blood. The chain has TRBV29-1 and TRBJ2-2, with a possible D match to TRBD2 (5 bases). This chain's CDR3 is CSVAFTSRGTGELFF. DNA of the CDR3: TGCAGCGTTGCCTTTACTTCTAGAGGGACCGGGGAGCTGTTTTTT.